These T cell receptor beta chains were read from a single sample in a study of shared clonotypes between healthy human individuals. Profiled with immunoSEQ multiplex PCR; TCRdb holds only in-frame clones, not every one. In the table there are about 1.1 million clones, about 72% of which are singletons. The sequencing sample was made of memory CD4+ T cells from PBMCs. These receptors were collected from a young man in good health. Some clones in this sample may be carry-over from other donors' samples. The CDR3 runs from the conserved cysteine through the conserved F or W. D genes are given only for firm matches. Expanded clones get a size class; other rows say once, few or many, or leave the size out.

j_gene: TRBJ1-2; d_gene: TRBD1; abundance: .; v_gene: TRBV28; CDR3nt: TGTGCCAGCAGTTCGGACAGGGCAACTCTACGTGGCTACACCTTC; CDR3aa: CASSSDRATLRGYTF
j_gene: TRBJ2-1; d_gene: TRBD2; abundance: .; v_gene: TRBV27; CDR3nt: TGTGCCAGCACCTTGACCCCGCCGGGACTACCCTACAATGAGCAGTTCTTC; CDR3aa: CASTLTPPGLPYNEQFF
j_gene: TRBJ2-5; d_gene: .; abundance: .; v_gene: TRBV28; CDR3nt: TGTGCCAGCAGTCAACTGGGTGAAGGGGAAGAGACCCAGTACTTC; CDR3aa: CASSQLGEGEETQYF
j_gene: TRBJ2-5; d_gene: TRBD1; abundance: .; v_gene: TRBV9; CDR3nt: TGTGCCAGCAGCGAACGCCCGGGACAGGGGGCACAGACCCAGTACTTC; CDR3aa: CASSERPGQGAQTQYF
j_gene: TRBJ1-4; d_gene: .; abundance: few; v_gene: TRBV4-1; CDR3nt: TGCGCCAGCAGCCAAGATCAAACCAGGGGCCTTCCTAATGAAAAACTGTTTTTT; CDR3aa: CASSQDQTRGLPNEKLFF
j_gene: TRBJ1-1; d_gene: TRBD1; abundance: .; v_gene: TRBV6-5; CDR3nt: TGTGCCAGCAGTTGGACAGGGTCGAACACTGAAGCTTTCTTT; CDR3aa: CASSWTGSNTEAFF
j_gene: TRBJ1-2; d_gene: .; abundance: few; v_gene: TRBV19; CDR3nt: TGTGCCAGTAGTATAGCAGCGACGGGCTATGGCTACACCTTC; CDR3aa: CASSIAATGYGYTF
j_gene: TRBJ2-7; d_gene: .; abundance: .; v_gene: TRBV28; CDR3nt: TGTGCCAGCAGTTACAGTAGCTCCTACGAGCAGTACTTC; CDR3aa: CASSYSSSYEQYF
j_gene: TRBJ2-7; d_gene: .; abundance: .; v_gene: TRBV9; CDR3nt: TGTGCCAGCAGCCCCACCGGGTCGGGCCCAAGGCAGTACTTC; CDR3aa: CASSPTGSGPRQYF
j_gene: TRBJ1-1; d_gene: .; abundance: .; v_gene: TRBV2; CDR3nt: TGTGCCAGCAGTGTAGACACAAACACTGAAGCTTTCTTT; CDR3aa: CASSVDTNTEAFF
j_gene: TRBJ2-3; d_gene: TRBD1; abundance: once; v_gene: TRBV7-6; CDR3nt: TGTGCCAGCAGCCGGGGACAGGGAGGCACAGATACGCAGTATTTT; CDR3aa: CASSRGQGGTDTQYF
j_gene: TRBJ2-7; d_gene: .; abundance: .; v_gene: TRBV27; CDR3nt: TGTGCCAGCAGTTTTAGAGGGAAGAACAACGAGCAGTACTTC; CDR3aa: CASSFRGKNNEQYF
j_gene: TRBJ2-5; d_gene: TRBD1; abundance: .; v_gene: TRBV28; CDR3nt: TGTGCCAGCAGCCAAGGGACAGGGCGAGCCCAGTACTTC; CDR3aa: CASSQGTGRAQYF
j_gene: TRBJ2-3; d_gene: .; abundance: once; v_gene: TRBV5-1; CDR3nt: TGCGCCAGCAGCTTGAACCCGGGACCCAGAACAGATACGCAGTATTTT; CDR3aa: CASSLNPGPRTDTQYF
j_gene: TRBJ2-5; d_gene: .; abundance: .; v_gene: TRBV28; CDR3nt: TGTGCCAGCAGTTTTGAGCAGGGCCACGTGACCCAGTACTTC; CDR3aa: CASSFEQGHVTQYF
j_gene: TRBJ2-5; d_gene: .; abundance: .; v_gene: TRBV4-1; CDR3nt: TGCGCCAGCAGCCCCGGGACACGAGAGGAGACCCAGTACTTC; CDR3aa: CASSPGTREETQYF
j_gene: TRBJ2-2; d_gene: .; abundance: .; v_gene: TRBV29-1; CDR3nt: TGCAGCGTTGAAGATGCGCAGGGTAGGGCCGGGGAGCTGTTTTTT; CDR3aa: CSVEDAQGRAGELFF
j_gene: TRBJ2-7; d_gene: .; abundance: once; v_gene: TRBV7-9; CDR3nt: TGTGCCAGCAGCCCAATCGCGGACGAGCAGTACTTC; CDR3aa: CASSPIADEQYF
j_gene: TRBJ1-5; d_gene: TRBD1; abundance: .; v_gene: TRBV7-8; CDR3nt: TGTGCCAGCAGCTCAAGGGGGCAGGGGGCGCGGAGCAATCAGCCCCAGCATTTT; CDR3aa: CASSSRGQGARSNQPQHF
j_gene: TRBJ2-1; d_gene: TRBD2; abundance: .; v_gene: TRBV5-1; CDR3nt: TGCGCCAGCGGCGGGACTAGCGGAGATCGTGGGTACAATGAGCAGTTCTTC; CDR3aa: CASGGTSGDRGYNEQFF
j_gene: TRBJ1-5; d_gene: .; abundance: .; v_gene: TRBV5-6; CDR3nt: TGTGCCAGCAGCTTGCATCTTCGGGCCCAGAACAATCAGCCCCAGCATTTT; CDR3aa: CASSLHLRAQNNQPQHF
j_gene: TRBJ2-1; d_gene: TRBD1; abundance: few; v_gene: TRBV18; CDR3nt: TGTGCCAGCTCACCCACAGGGGTGGGCAATGAGCAGTTCTTC; CDR3aa: CASSPTGVGNEQFF
j_gene: TRBJ2-7; d_gene: .; abundance: .; v_gene: TRBV4-3; CDR3nt: TGCGCCAGCAGCCAAGAACGGACAGCCCCCTCCTACGAGCAGTACTTC; CDR3aa: CASSQERTAPSYEQYF
j_gene: TRBJ1-3; d_gene: .; abundance: .; v_gene: TRBV5-1; CDR3nt: TGCGCCAGCAGCTTGGGCCCCGGGGGAGCTGGAAACACCATATATTTT; CDR3aa: CASSLGPGGAGNTIYF
j_gene: TRBJ1-4; d_gene: .; abundance: .; v_gene: TRBV6-5; CDR3nt: TGTGCCAGCAGTTACGGTCTACCTAATGAAAAACTGTTTTTT; CDR3aa: CASSYGLPNEKLFF
j_gene: TRBJ2-6; d_gene: .; abundance: .; v_gene: TRBV7-9; CDR3nt: TGTGCCAGCAGCTCCCGGATATCTGGGGCCAACGTCCTGACTTTC; CDR3aa: CASSSRISGANVLTF
j_gene: TRBJ1-5; d_gene: .; abundance: .; v_gene: TRBV19; CDR3nt: TGTGCCAGTAGTACCGTGGGCCAGCACCAGCATTTT; CDR3aa: CASSTVGQHQHF
j_gene: TRBJ2-3; d_gene: .; abundance: .; v_gene: TRBV20-1; CDR3nt: TGCAGTGCTAGAGCCCCGGATACGCAGTATTTT; CDR3aa: CSARAPDTQYF
j_gene: TRBJ2-1; d_gene: .; abundance: .; v_gene: TRBV7-3; CDR3nt: TGTGCCAGCAGCTTAACGGAGATGGTGGGTGAGCAGTTCTTC; CDR3aa: CASSLTEMVGEQFF
j_gene: TRBJ2-1; d_gene: TRBD1; abundance: .; v_gene: TRBV5-1; CDR3nt: TGCGCCAGCAGCTCGAGAGGGGAAGGGGGCCACAATGAGCAGTTCTTC; CDR3aa: CASSSRGEGGHNEQFF
j_gene: TRBJ2-3; d_gene: TRBD2; abundance: .; v_gene: TRBV5-1; CDR3nt: TGCGCCAGCAGCTTGGGGGATCTAGCGGGAGCAGATACGCAGTATTTT; CDR3aa: CASSLGDLAGADTQYF
j_gene: TRBJ1-1; d_gene: .; abundance: .; v_gene: TRBV5-1; CDR3nt: TGCGCCAGCAGCTTGGCTGGGACGGGGAACACTGAAGCTTTCTTT; CDR3aa: CASSLAGTGNTEAFF
j_gene: TRBJ2-2; d_gene: .; abundance: .; v_gene: TRBV11-3; CDR3nt: TGTGCCAGCAGCTTAGTGTACGGGGTCCCAGGCACCGGGGAGCTGTTTTTT; CDR3aa: CASSLVYGVPGTGELFF
j_gene: TRBJ2-1; d_gene: .; abundance: .; v_gene: TRBV7-3; CDR3nt: TGTGCCAGCAGCTTGGAGCGCTTGAAAAATGAGCAGTTCTTC; CDR3aa: CASSLERLKNEQFF
j_gene: TRBJ1-5; d_gene: .; abundance: .; v_gene: TRBV27; CDR3nt: TGTGCCAGCAGTTGGGGGTCACAGCAGCCCCAGCATTTT; CDR3aa: CASSWGSQQPQHF
j_gene: TRBJ2-7; d_gene: TRBD1; abundance: .; v_gene: TRBV4-1; CDR3nt: TGCGCCAGCAGCCAAGATAGGGGGCCGGGGGAGCAGTACTTC; CDR3aa: CASSQDRGPGEQYF
j_gene: TRBJ2-7; d_gene: .; abundance: .; v_gene: TRBV7-2; CDR3nt: TGTGCCAGCAGCTTTAAGACTCTCTGGGAGCAGTACTTC; CDR3aa: CASSFKTLWEQYF
j_gene: TRBJ2-3; d_gene: TRBD2; abundance: .; v_gene: TRBV5-8; CDR3nt: TGTGCCAGCAGACGGACCGGGACTAGCGGGAGACCGACAGATACGCAGTATTTT; CDR3aa: CASRRTGTSGRPTDTQYF
j_gene: TRBJ1-2; d_gene: .; abundance: .; v_gene: TRBV19; CDR3nt: TGTGCCAGTAGTACTCCCCGGGAGGGAAACTATGGCTACACCTTC; CDR3aa: CASSTPREGNYGYTF
j_gene: TRBJ2-3; d_gene: TRBD1; abundance: .; v_gene: TRBV28; CDR3nt: TGTGCCAGCACCGTGACAGGGGGCCGGAAAGGTTCGCAGTATTTT; CDR3aa: CASTVTGGRKGSQYF
j_gene: TRBJ2-1; d_gene: .; abundance: few; v_gene: TRBV7-9; CDR3nt: TGTGCCAGCAGCCTACTGTATGCCCGCAGGGACAATGAGCAGTTCTTC; CDR3aa: CASSLLYARRDNEQFF
j_gene: TRBJ2-5; d_gene: TRBD2; abundance: .; v_gene: TRBV7-6; CDR3nt: TGTGCCAGCAGCCAGAGGACTAGCGGGACCCCCGATGGAAGAGAGACCCAGTACTTC; CDR3aa: CASSQRTSGTPDGRETQYF
j_gene: TRBJ1-2; d_gene: .; abundance: .; v_gene: TRBV6-1; CDR3nt: TGTGCCAGCAGTGAAATGAGAGGGGGCTACACCTTC; CDR3aa: CASSEMRGGYTF
j_gene: TRBJ2-2; d_gene: .; abundance: .; v_gene: TRBV11-1; CDR3nt: TGTGCCAGCAGCCCCCCGGGACACCTGATATCGAACACCGGGGAGCTGTTTTTT; CDR3aa: CASSPPGHLISNTGELFF
j_gene: TRBJ1-1; d_gene: .; abundance: .; v_gene: TRBV11-2; CDR3nt: TGTGCCAGCAGCTTATCCGGACTGAACACTGAAGCTTTCTTT; CDR3aa: CASSLSGLNTEAFF
j_gene: TRBJ1-5; d_gene: .; abundance: .; v_gene: TRBV21-1; CDR3nt: TGTGCCAGCAGCAAAGATTTCGGGACGCCCTATCAGCCCCAGCATTTT; CDR3aa: CASSKDFGTPYQPQHF
j_gene: TRBJ2-7; d_gene: TRBD2; abundance: .; v_gene: TRBV4-1; CDR3nt: TGCGCCAGCAGCCAAGATCTCGATAGCGGGACCCCCTACGAGCAGTACTTC; CDR3aa: CASSQDLDSGTPYEQYF
j_gene: TRBJ1-2; d_gene: .; abundance: few; v_gene: TRBV6-6; CDR3nt: TGTGCCAGCAGTTACTCGAAAGGTAACTATGGCTACACCTTC; CDR3aa: CASSYSKGNYGYTF
j_gene: TRBJ2-5; d_gene: TRBD1; abundance: once; v_gene: TRBV5-6; CDR3nt: TGTGCCAGCAGCTTGGAGGACAGGGGACAAGAGACCCAGTACTTC; CDR3aa: CASSLEDRGQETQYF
j_gene: TRBJ2-2; d_gene: .; abundance: .; v_gene: TRBV28; CDR3nt: TGTGCCAGTCAAGGGGCGGCAAGGCTTTTAACCGGGGAGCTGTTTTTT; CDR3aa: CASQGAARLLTGELFF
j_gene: TRBJ1-5; d_gene: TRBD1; abundance: .; v_gene: TRBV6-6; CDR3nt: TGTGCCAGCAGTTACTCAGGGGGCGAAGATCAGCCCCAGCATTTT; CDR3aa: CASSYSGGEDQPQHF
j_gene: TRBJ2-7; d_gene: .; abundance: .; v_gene: TRBV7-8; CDR3nt: TGTGCCAGCAGCTCTTCAGGGTTGGGGCTCTACGAGCAGTACTTC; CDR3aa: CASSSSGLGLYEQYF
j_gene: TRBJ2-7; d_gene: .; abundance: .; v_gene: TRBV5-1; CDR3nt: TGCGCCAGCAGCTTTGCGTCCGGGACTTCGACCTACGAGCAGTACTTC; CDR3aa: CASSFASGTSTYEQYF
j_gene: TRBJ1-2; d_gene: .; abundance: few; v_gene: TRBV20-1; CDR3nt: TGCAGTGCTAGAGACCAGGTGTTCTACACCTTC; CDR3aa: CSARDQVFYTF
j_gene: TRBJ2-1; d_gene: .; abundance: few; v_gene: TRBV27; CDR3nt: TGTGCCAGCGGCTCTCGGACTCGAGGGTACAATGAGCAGTTCTTC; CDR3aa: CASGSRTRGYNEQFF
j_gene: TRBJ2-7; d_gene: .; abundance: .; v_gene: TRBV21-1; CDR3nt: TGTGCCAGCAGCCCCCAGCACTCAGCCTACGAGCAGTACTTC; CDR3aa: CASSPQHSAYEQYF
j_gene: TRBJ1-5; d_gene: .; abundance: .; v_gene: TRBV7-9; CDR3nt: TGTGCCAGCAGCCTAGGGGGGCAGGGGAATCAGCCCCAGCATTTT; CDR3aa: CASSLGGQGNQPQHF
j_gene: TRBJ2-7; d_gene: .; abundance: .; v_gene: TRBV11-2; CDR3nt: TGTGCCAGCAGCCCTGAACGGACGTCCTACGAGCAGTACTTC; CDR3aa: CASSPERTSYEQYF
j_gene: TRBJ1-1; d_gene: .; abundance: .; v_gene: TRBV11-3; CDR3nt: TGTGCCAGCAGCTTGGCAGGGGAGGGCACTGAAGCTTTCTTT; CDR3aa: CASSLAGEGTEAFF